This TCR beta chain derives from a study of cytomegalovirus exposure and HLA in healthy donors. Study at large: From donors who were HLA-typed, an early data release held 80 million or so unique TCRs.

The CDR3 loop spans 15 amino acids. The germline gives CDR1 SGHDT, CDR2 YYEEEE. Trimming pared 2 bases from V and 2 bases from J, leaving 8 bases between. As to this clone: The antigen is undetermined.

Primers: 60 Vbeta forward and 13 Jbeta reverse. The repertoire was sequenced with immunoSEQ multiplex PCR; TCRdb's copy has only in-frame clones and lacks some. The sample lists some 190,000 clones, more than 60% seen once, with more than 1.4% in the top ten. Findings of the study overall: Among donors in an Asian-associated ancestry cluster, a later analysis reportedly found fewer N-insertions than the roughly 610-donor mean.

Sequencing was done on a sample of PBMCs. This receptor was identified in a man younger than 30 in good health and CMV-seronegative. The chain couples TRBV5-6 to TRBJ2-6; TRBD1 might be the D (5 bases). Written as DNA, the CDR3 is TGTGCCAGCAGCTTAGGGGCCACTGGGGCCAACGTCCTGACTTTC. This translates into CASSLGATGANVLTF.